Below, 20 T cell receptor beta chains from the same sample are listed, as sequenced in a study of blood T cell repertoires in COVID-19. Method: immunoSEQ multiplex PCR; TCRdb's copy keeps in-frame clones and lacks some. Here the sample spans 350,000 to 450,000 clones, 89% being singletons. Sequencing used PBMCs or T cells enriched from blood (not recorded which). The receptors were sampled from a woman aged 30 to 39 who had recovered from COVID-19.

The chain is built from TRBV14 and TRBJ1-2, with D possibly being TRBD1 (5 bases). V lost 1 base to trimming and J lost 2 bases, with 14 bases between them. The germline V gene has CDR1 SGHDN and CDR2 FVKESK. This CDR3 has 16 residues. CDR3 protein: CASSQAGGRVNYGYTF. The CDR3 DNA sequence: TGTGCCAGCAGCCAAGCCGGGGGAAGGGTGAACTATGGCTACACCTTC. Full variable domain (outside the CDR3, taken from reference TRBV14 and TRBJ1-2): EAGVTQFPSHSVIEKGQTVTLRCDPISGHDNLYWYRRVMGKEIKFLLHFVKESKQDESGMPNNRFLAERTGGTYSTLKVQPAELEDSGVYFCASSQAGGRVNYGYTFGSGTRLTVV.

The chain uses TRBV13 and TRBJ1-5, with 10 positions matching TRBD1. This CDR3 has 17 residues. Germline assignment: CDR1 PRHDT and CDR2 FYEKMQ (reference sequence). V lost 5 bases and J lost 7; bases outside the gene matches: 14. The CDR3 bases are TGTGCCAGCAGCCCCCATCTAAGGGACAGGGGACAACAGCCCCAGCATTTT. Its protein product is CASSPHLRDRGQQPQHF.

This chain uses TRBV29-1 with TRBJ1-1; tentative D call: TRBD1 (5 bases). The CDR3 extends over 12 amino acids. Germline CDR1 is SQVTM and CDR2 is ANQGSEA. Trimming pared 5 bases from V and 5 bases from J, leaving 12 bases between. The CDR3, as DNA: TGCAGCGTTCTTGGCGGGGGAACTGAAGCTTTCTTT. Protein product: CSVLGGGTEAFF.

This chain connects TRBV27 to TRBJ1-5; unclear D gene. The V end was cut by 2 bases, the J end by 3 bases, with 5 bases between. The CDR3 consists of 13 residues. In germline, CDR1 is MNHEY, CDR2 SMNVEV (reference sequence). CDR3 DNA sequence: TGTGCCAGCAGTTTAGCCTACAATCAGCCCCAGCATTTT. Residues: CASSLAYNQPQHF.

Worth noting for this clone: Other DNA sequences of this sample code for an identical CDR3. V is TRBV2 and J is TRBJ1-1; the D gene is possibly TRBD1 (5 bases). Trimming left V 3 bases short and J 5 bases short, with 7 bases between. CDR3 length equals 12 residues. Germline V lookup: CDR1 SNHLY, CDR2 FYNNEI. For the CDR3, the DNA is TGTGCCAGCAGTGAGGGGCTAACTGAAGCTTTCTTT. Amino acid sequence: CASSEGLTEAFF. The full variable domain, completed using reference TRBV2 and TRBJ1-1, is EPEVTQTPSHQVTQMGQEVILRCVPISNHLYFYWYRQILGQKVEFLVSFYNNEISEKSEIFDDQFSVERPDGSNFTLKIRSTKLEDSAMYFCASSEGLTEAFFGQGTRLTVV.

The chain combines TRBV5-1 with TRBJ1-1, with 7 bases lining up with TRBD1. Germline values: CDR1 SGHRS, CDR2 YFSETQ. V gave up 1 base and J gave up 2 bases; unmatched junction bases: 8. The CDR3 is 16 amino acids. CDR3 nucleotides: TGCGCCAGCAGCTTGAAACCGGGACAGACCAACACTGAAGCTTTCTTT. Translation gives CASSLKPGQTNTEAFF.

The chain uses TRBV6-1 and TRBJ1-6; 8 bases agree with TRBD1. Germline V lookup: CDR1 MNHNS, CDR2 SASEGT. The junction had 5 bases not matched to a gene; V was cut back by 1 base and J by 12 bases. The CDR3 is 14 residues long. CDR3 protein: CASSEGQGIEPLHF. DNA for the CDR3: TGTGCCAGCAGTGAAGGACAGGGGATCGAACCCCTCCACTTT.

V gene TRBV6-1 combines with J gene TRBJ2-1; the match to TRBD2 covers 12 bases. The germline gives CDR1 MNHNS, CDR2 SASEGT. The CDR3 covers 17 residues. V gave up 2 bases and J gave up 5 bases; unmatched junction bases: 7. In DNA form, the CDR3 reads TGTGCCAGCAGTGAACTAGCGGGGGGGTTTTCCCACAATGAGCAGTTCTTC. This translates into CASSELAGGFSHNEQFF.

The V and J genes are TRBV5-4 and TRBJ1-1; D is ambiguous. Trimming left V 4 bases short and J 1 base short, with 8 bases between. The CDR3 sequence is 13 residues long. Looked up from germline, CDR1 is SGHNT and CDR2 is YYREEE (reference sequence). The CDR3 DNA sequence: TGTGCCAGCAGCCAACTCACGAACACTGAAGCTTTCTTT. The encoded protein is CASSQLTNTEAFF. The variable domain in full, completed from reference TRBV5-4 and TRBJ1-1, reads ETGVTQSPTHLIKTRGQQVTLRCSSQSGHNTVSWYQQALGQGPQFIFQYYREEENGRGNFPPRFSGLQFPNYSSELNVNALELDDSALYLCASSQLTNTEAFFGQGTRLTVV.

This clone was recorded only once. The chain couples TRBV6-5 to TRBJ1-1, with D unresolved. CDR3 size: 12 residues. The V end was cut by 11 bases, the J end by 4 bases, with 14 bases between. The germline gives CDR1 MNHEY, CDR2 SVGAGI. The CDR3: CACWTGSTEAFF. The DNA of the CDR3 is TGTGCCTGTTGGACGGGGAGCACTGAAGCTTTCTTT.

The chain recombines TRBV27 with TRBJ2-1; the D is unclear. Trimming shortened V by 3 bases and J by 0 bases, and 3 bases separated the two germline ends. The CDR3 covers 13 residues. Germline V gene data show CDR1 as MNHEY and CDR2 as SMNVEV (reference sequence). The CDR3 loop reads CASSFRSYNEQFF. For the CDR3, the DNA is TGTGCCAGCAGTTTTCGCTCCTACAATGAGCAGTTCTTC.

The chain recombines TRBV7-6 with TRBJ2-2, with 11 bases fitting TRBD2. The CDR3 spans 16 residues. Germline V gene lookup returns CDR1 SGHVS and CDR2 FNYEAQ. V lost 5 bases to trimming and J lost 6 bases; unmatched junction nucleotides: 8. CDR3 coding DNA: TGTGCCAGCAGCCTGATAGCGGGGGGGGAACCCGGGGAGCTGTTTTTT. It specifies CASSLIAGGEPGELFF. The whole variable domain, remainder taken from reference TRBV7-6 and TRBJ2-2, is GAGVSQSPRYKVTKRGQDVALRCDPISGHVSLYWYRQALGQGPEFLTYFNYEAQQDKSGLPNDRFSAERPEGSISTLTIQRTEQRDSAMYRCASSLIAGGEPGELFFGEGSRLTVL.

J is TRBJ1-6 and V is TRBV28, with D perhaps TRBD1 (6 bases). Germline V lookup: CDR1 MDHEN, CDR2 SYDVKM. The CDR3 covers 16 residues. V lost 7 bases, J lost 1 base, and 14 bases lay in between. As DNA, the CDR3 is TGTGCCAGCACCTTAACAGGGAATTCCTATAATTCACCCCTCCACTTT. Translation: CASTLTGNSYNSPLHF. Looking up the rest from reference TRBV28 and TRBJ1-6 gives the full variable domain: DVKVTQSSRYLVKRTGEKVFLECVQDMDHENMFWYRQDPGLGLRLIYFSYDVKMKEKGDIPEGYSVSREKKERFSLILESASTNQTSMYLCASTLTGNSYNSPLHFGNGTRLTVT.

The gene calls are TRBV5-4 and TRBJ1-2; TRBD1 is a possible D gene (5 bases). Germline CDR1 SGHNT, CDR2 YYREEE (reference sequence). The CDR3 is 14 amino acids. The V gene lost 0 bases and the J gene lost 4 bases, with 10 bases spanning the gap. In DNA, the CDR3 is TGTGCCAGCAGCTTGGTTCAGGGTCGCTATGGCTACACCTTC. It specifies CASSLVQGRYGYTF.

The CDR3 DNA is TGCGCCAGCAGCCGTCCGGGGACAGGTGAGGGAGAGACCCAGTACTTC. It yields the protein CASSRPGTGEGETQYF. The genes are TRBV5-1 and TRBJ2-5; 8 bases are a match to TRBD1. This CDR3 is 16 amino acids long. Trimming removed 4 bases from V and 4 bases from J; junction bases left unmatched: 12. Germline V gene sequence: CDR1 SGHRS, CDR2 YFSETQ.

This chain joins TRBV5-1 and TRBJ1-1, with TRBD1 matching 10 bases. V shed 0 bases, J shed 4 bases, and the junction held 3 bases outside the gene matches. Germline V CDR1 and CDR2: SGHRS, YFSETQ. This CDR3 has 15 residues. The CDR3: CASSLETGGRTEAFF. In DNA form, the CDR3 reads TGCGCCAGCAGCTTGGAGACAGGGGGCCGCACTGAAGCTTTCTTT.

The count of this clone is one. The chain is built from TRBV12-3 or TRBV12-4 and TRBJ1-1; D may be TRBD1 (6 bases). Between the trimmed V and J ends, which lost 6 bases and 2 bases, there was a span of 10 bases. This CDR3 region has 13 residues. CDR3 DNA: TGTGCCAGCAGGGGGGGGCAAAACACTGAAGCTTTCTTT. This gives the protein CASRGGQNTEAFF.

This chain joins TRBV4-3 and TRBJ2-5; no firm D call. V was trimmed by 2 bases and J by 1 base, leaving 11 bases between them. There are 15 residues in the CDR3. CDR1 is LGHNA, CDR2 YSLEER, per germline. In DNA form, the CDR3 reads TGCGCCAGCAGCCAATCCGTGGGCTCCCAAGAGACCCAGTACTTC. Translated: CASSQSVGSQETQYF.

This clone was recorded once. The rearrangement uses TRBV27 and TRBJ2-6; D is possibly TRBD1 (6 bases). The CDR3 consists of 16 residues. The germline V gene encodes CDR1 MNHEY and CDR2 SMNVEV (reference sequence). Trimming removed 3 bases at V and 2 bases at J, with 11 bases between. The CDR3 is CASSLAGAAGANVLTF. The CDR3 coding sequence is TGTGCCAGCAGTTTGGCAGGGGCGGCTGGGGCCAACGTCCTGACTTTC. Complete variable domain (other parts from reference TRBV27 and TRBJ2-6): EAQVTQNPRYLITVTGKKLTVTCSQNMNHEYMSWYRQDPGLGLRQIYYSMNVEVTDKGDVPEGYKVSRKEKRNFPLILESPSPNQTSLYFCASSLAGAAGANVLTFGAGSRLTVL.

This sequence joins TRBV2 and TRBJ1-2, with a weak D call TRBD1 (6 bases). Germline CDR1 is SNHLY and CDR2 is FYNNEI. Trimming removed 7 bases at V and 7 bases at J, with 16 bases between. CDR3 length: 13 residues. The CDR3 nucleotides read TGTGCCAGCAAATTTGCGGGGGGCAGTGGCTACACCTTC. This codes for CASKFAGGSGYTF.